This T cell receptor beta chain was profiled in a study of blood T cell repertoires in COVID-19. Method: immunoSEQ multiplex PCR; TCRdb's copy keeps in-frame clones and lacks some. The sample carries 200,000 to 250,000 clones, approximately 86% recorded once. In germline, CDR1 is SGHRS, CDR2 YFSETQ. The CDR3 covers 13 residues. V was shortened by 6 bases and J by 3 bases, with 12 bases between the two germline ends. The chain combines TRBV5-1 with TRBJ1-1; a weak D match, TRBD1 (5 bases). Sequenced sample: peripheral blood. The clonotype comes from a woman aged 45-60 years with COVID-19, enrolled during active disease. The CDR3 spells CASKSRVDTEAFF. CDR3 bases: TGCGCCAGCAAAAGCAGGGTGGACACTGAAGCTTTCTTT.